This TCR beta chain originates from a study of blood T cell repertoires in COVID-19. Overall study: Spain, Italy and the United States supplied samples that represented acute and convalescent COVID-19. In each case, the material was cDNA or gDNA derived from T cells, B-cell-depleted T cells, or PBMCs.

Followed over time, Seattle patients had been enrolled while infection was active. Germline-derived CDR1 and CDR2 are MNHEY and SVGEGT. Germline trimming cut 0 bases from V and 8 bases from J; bases unmatched to any gene: 12. CDR3 length: 18 amino acids. In the original processing: Quantification of nucleated cells was approximated via reference gene primer amplification. The protocol was immunoSEQ multiplex PCR, while the TCRdb copy is restricted to in-frame clones and leaves out a portion. The V and J calls and clone size were taken over from that table, and D and trimming were inferred from the DNA. The sample has about 170,000 clones; 85% to 90% are singletons.

The TCR comes from a woman aged 55 to 70 with COVID-19, enrolled during active disease. The gene calls are TRBV6-2 or TRBV6-3 and TRBJ2-1; TRBD2 agrees at 11 bases. Sequencing was performed on peripheral blood. Written as DNA, the CDR3 is TGTGCCAGCAGTTACTCGACCCTAGCGGGAGGACTTCGGGATGAGCAGTTCTTC. Amino acids: CASSYSTLAGGLRDEQFF.